Presented here are 21 T cell receptor beta chains from one specimen sequenced in a study of cytomegalovirus exposure and HLA in healthy donors. With 60 Vbeta and 13 Jbeta primers, the PCR was carried out. Clones were sequenced by immunoSEQ multiplex PCR, and TCRdb holds only the in-frame ones, with some missing. The table includes 150,000 to 200,000 clones, approximately 71% detected once. What was sequenced was PBMCs. These receptor sequences come from a man in his fifties in good health and CMV-seronegative.

The table lists this clone with a few counts. The chain links TRBV6-1 to TRBJ1-2; TRBD1 matches 7 bases. V dropped 3 bases and J dropped 7; count of bases not matched to a gene: 5. Germline-derived CDR1 and CDR2 are MNHNS and SASEGT. This CDR3 has 13 residues. The CDR3 DNA follows: TGTGCCAGCAGTGAGGTAGGGGGCATTGGCTACACCTTC. The encoded protein is CASSEVGGIGYTF.

The V and J genes are TRBV5-8 and TRBJ1-5, with 7 nucleotides matching TRBD1. V lost 2 bases to trimming and J lost 2 bases; unmatched junction nucleotides: 7. Germline loops: CDR1 SGHTS, CDR2 YDEGEE. The CDR3 loop spans 16 amino acids. CDR3 in DNA: TGTGCCAGCAGCTTATTAACAGGGGTGGGCAATCAGCCCCAGCATTTT. Translated, it gives CASSLLTGVGNQPQHF.

The chain recombines TRBV28 with TRBJ1-4; D unclear. V gave up 6 bases and J gave up 0 bases, with 11 bases separating them. Germline V gene lookup returns CDR1 MDHEN and CDR2 SYDVKM. The CDR3 runs 15 residues. The CDR3 region has the DNA TGTGCCAGCAGCCTACAGACGGCAACTAATGAAAAACTGTTTTTT. Its protein is CASSLQTATNEKLFF.

This rearrangement joins TRBV19 to TRBJ1-1, with D possibly being TRBD1 (6 bases). The CDR3 is made up of 16 amino acids. Germline assignment: CDR1 LNHDA and CDR2 SQIVND (reference sequence). The V gene lost 6 bases and the J gene lost 1 base, with 18 bases spanning the gap. The CDR3 here is CASSPGQPRGNTEAFF. The CDR3, as DNA: TGTGCCAGTAGCCCCGGACAGCCTCGAGGGAACACTGAAGCTTTCTTT.

The V call is TRBV5-1, the J call TRBJ2-3; 7 positions match TRBD1. The germline V gene has CDR1 SGHRS and CDR2 YFSETQ. Germline trimming cut 2 bases from V and 2 bases from J; bases unmatched to any gene: 2. There are 14 residues in the CDR3. The CDR3 nucleotides read TGCGCCAGCAGCTTAACAGGGGCCACAGATACGCAGTATTTT. Translation gives CASSLTGATDTQYF.

This clone was recorded only once. V is TRBV7-9 and J is TRBJ2-5; 9 nucleotides align to TRBD2. Germline CDR1 reads SEHNR; CDR2 reads FQNEAQ (reference sequence). V was pared by 5 bases and J by 4 bases, with 11 bases of the junction left unmatched. This CDR3 has 16 amino acids. CDR3 loop: CASSDQRAGGGETQYF. In DNA, the CDR3 is TGTGCCAGCAGCGACCAGAGAGCGGGGGGAGGAGAGACCCAGTACTTC. Looking up the rest from reference TRBV7-9 and TRBJ2-5 gives the full variable domain: DTGVSQNPRHKITKRGQNVTFRCDPISEHNRLYWYRQTLGQGPEFLTYFQNEAQLEKSRLLSDRFSAERPKGSFSTLEIQRTEQGDSAMYLCASSDQRAGGGETQYFGPGTRLLVL.

This clone was detected only a few times. The chain carries TRBV5-4 and TRBJ1-6, with 11 bases aligning to TRBD1. The CDR3 spans 14 residues. The germline CDR1 and CDR2 sequences are SGHNT and YYREEE (reference sequence). V gave up 4 bases and J gave up 10 bases; unmatched junction bases: 4. The CDR3 protein is CASSTGTGGSPLHF. The DNA for the CDR3 is TGTGCCAGCAGCACCGGGACAGGGGGGTCACCCCTCCACTTT.

V gene TRBV18 combines with J gene TRBJ2-3; 9 nucleotides align to TRBD1. With V trimmed by 0 bases and J by 1 base, 2 bases remained unmatched. Germline loops: CDR1 KGHSH, CDR2 LQKENI. This CDR3 spans 16 amino acids. The CDR3 region is CASSPPTGGGTDTQYF. CDR3 sequence (DNA): TGTGCCAGCTCACCACCGACAGGGGGTGGCACAGATACGCAGTATTTT.

The CDR3 bases are TGTGCCAGCAGTGGCCGACAGGCCCAACCCTACGAGCAGTACTTC. It translates to CASSGRQAQPYEQYF. V and J are TRBV2 and TRBJ2-7; perhaps TRBD1 as D (6 bases). There are 15 residues in the CDR3. Trimming stripped 4 bases from V and 2 bases from J, with 15 bases between. Germline V CDR1 and CDR2: SNHLY, FYNNEI.

This chain links TRBV7-8 with TRBJ2-1; 7 nucleotides match TRBD1. CDR1 SGHVS and CDR2 FQNEAQ come from the germline V gene. Trimming at V came to 5 bases and at J to 0 bases, leaving 10 bases not matched to a gene. This CDR3 is built from 17 residues. The CDR3 reads CASSMYRGISSYNEQFF. In DNA, the CDR3 is TGTGCCAGCAGCATGTACAGGGGAATAAGCTCCTACAATGAGCAGTTCTTC.

This clone was seen only a few times. The V call is TRBV15, the J call TRBJ2-5; 10 positions match TRBD2. The germline V gene encodes CDR1 LNHNV and CDR2 YYDKDF (reference sequence). Trimming cost V 0 bases and J 6 bases; bases outside gene matches: 7. The CDR3 is 16 residues long. CDR3 sequence reads: CATSRDMSGGGKTQYF. The CDR3 nucleotides read TGTGCCACCAGCAGAGATATGAGCGGGGGGGGGAAGACCCAGTACTTC.

The V and J genes are TRBV9 and TRBJ2-3; D is possibly TRBD1 (6 bases). V lost 0 bases, J lost 2 bases, and 13 bases lay in between. CDR3 length: 16 amino acids. CDR1 SGDLS and CDR2 YYNGEE come from the germline V gene. In DNA, the CDR3 is TGTGCCAGCAGCGTAGGTGTGGGGGCCCACACAGATACGCAGTATTTT. It is translated as CASSVGVGAHTDTQYF.

This chain uses TRBV19 with TRBJ1-6, with D possibly TRBD1 on 5 matching bases. Trimming removed 1 base at V and 7 bases at J, with 14 bases between. The germline V gene encodes CDR1 LNHDA and CDR2 SQIVND (reference sequence). CDR3 length equals 16 residues. This CDR3 is CASSIAFQGGNSPLHF. The CDR3 DNA sequence: TGTGCCAGTAGTATAGCCTTTCAGGGTGGAAATTCACCCCTCCACTTT.

In DNA form, the CDR3 reads TGTGCCAGCAGTTCTTTAACGGGACAGGGAGTCGAGCAGTTCTTC. It encodes CASSSLTGQGVEQFF. The gene calls are TRBV28 and TRBJ2-1, with 9 bases aligning to TRBD1. J was trimmed by 10 bases and V by 4 bases; bases with no gene match: 11. CDR3 length equals 15 residues. Germline loops: CDR1 MDHEN, CDR2 SYDVKM.

This clone occurred a few times. The V and J genes are TRBV19 and TRBJ1-2; 9 bases match TRBD1. The CDR3 covers 15 residues. Trimming at V came to 1 base and at J to 4 bases, leaving 4 bases not matched to a gene. Germline V gives CDR1 LNHDA, CDR2 SQIVND (reference sequence). In DNA form, the CDR3 reads TGTGCCAGTAGTATAGTAACACAGGGGGCCTATGGCTACACCTTC. As protein: CASSIVTQGAYGYTF.

The chain joins TRBV19 to TRBJ1-2; tentatively, D is TRBD1 (6 bases). The CDR3 covers 16 residues. V was clipped by 2 bases and J by 2 bases, with 15 bases between them. Germline V gene data show CDR1 as LNHDA and CDR2 as SQIVND (reference sequence). This CDR3 is CASSIFGIDRNYGYTF. The CDR3 DNA reads TGTGCCAGTAGTATATTTGGTATTGACAGGAACTATGGCTACACCTTC.

The gene calls are TRBV7-9 and TRBJ2-7; D remains ambiguous. Trimming stripped 1 base from V and 0 bases from J, with 7 bases between. Germline V gene lookup returns CDR1 SEHNR and CDR2 FQNEAQ (reference sequence). CDR3 size: 14 residues. CDR3 DNA: TGTGCCAGCAGCTTAGACAGCAACTCCTACGAGCAGTACTTC. This codes for CASSLDSNSYEQYF.

J is TRBJ2-7 and V is TRBV5-1; the D is unclear. CDR1 and CDR2 (germline): SGHRS, YFSETQ. Trimming took off 0 bases at V and 3 bases at J, with 7 bases between the two ends. The CDR3 spans 13 residues. For the CDR3, the DNA is TGCGCCAGCAGCTTGGCCGAGATCTACGAGCAGTACTTC. This translates into CASSLAEIYEQYF.

The chain is built from TRBV27 and TRBJ1-1, with D possibly being TRBD1 (5 bases). The CDR3 is made up of 19 amino acids. Germline lookup yields CDR1 MNHEY and CDR2 SMNVEV (reference sequence). V lost 1 base, J lost 2 bases, and 23 bases lay in between. CDR3 in DNA: TGTGCCAGCAGTTTATTGCGTAGCAGGGTAGCCCCCCCCAACACTGAAGCTTTCTTT. Amino acid sequence: CASSLLRSRVAPPNTEAFF.

In this sample, this clone turned up once. This chain uses TRBV5-1 with TRBJ1-1; 9 bases are a match to TRBD1. With V trimmed by 3 bases and J by 5 bases, 14 bases remained unmatched. The CDR3 is 17 amino acids. Germline values: CDR1 SGHRS, CDR2 YFSETQ. The CDR3 nucleotides read TGCGCCAGCAGCTACCGACAGGGGGAAGGAGGGAGGACTGAAGCTTTCTTT. Translation gives CASSYRQGEGGRTEAFF.

The chain recombines TRBV5-1 with TRBJ2-1, with 10 bases identical to TRBD1. The CDR3 is 19 residues long. Trimming took 0 bases from V and 0 from J; bases not matched to a gene: 9. Germline CDR1 SGHRS, CDR2 YFSETQ. This CDR3 reads CASSLVDRGQSDSYNEQFF. CDR3 in DNA: TGCGCCAGCAGCTTGGTAGACAGGGGGCAGTCAGACTCCTACAATGAGCAGTTCTTC.